This record looks at one TCR beta chain sequence and its context. As yet, its antigen is unknown. Unstimulated Tregs (CD4+CD25+CD127-) and CD4+CD25- non-Tregs were sorted from PBMCs. This sample stems from a study of Tregs in tolerant kidney transplant recipients. Study-wide results and caveats: This study did not directly address biological reproducibility.

V lost 0 bases and J 7 bases, leaving 17 bases between the germline ends. CDR1 is SGHKS and CDR2 is YYEKEE in the germline V gene (reference sequence). The CDR3 has 16 residues. Assay: immunoSEQ multiplex PCR; the TCRdb copy retains only in-frame clones and omits some. This sample has tens of thousands of clones, with 84% found just once. Sequenced: CD4+ T cells from blood. V gene TRBV5-5 combines with J gene TRBJ2-1, with a possible D match to TRBD2 (6 bases). This clonotype was obtained from a human donor in good health. CDR3 amino acids: CASSLGSWSGRNEQFF. As DNA, the CDR3 is TGTGCCAGCAGCTTGGGGTCATGGTCGGGGAGGAATGAGCAGTTCTTC.